This TCR beta chain comes out of a study of blood T cell repertoires in COVID-19. Study information: Acute and convalescent COVID-19 samples came from the United States, Italy and Spain. T cells, B-cell-depleted T cells, or PBMCs supplied cDNA or gDNA.

Germline lookup yields CDR1 SGHTA and CDR2 FQGTGA. This CDR3 spans 14 amino acids. With 5 bases clipped from V and 5 bases from J, the junction kept 8 bases outside the gene matches. Only in-frame clones appear in the TCRdb table, and some are missing; sequencing was by immunoSEQ multiplex PCR. The data show roughly 170,000 clones, with 85% to 90% seen just once and 2.5% to 3.5% held by the top ten. This clone was detected only once. This receptor was identified in a man aged 40-49 years with active or convalescent COVID-19. The source material was peripheral blood. The chain uses TRBV7-3 and TRBJ2-5; TRBD2 matches 7 bases. CDR3 in amino acids: CASSVSGLDETQYF. The CDR3 nucleotides are TGTGCCAGCAGCGTTAGCGGGCTCGACGAGACCCAGTACTTC.